These 3 T cell receptor beta chains were all obtained from the same sample, sequenced in a study of a mutant IDH1 vaccine in newly diagnosed glioma. No antigen is known for these receptors. This table comes from immunoSEQ multiplex PCR, and its TCRdb copy is limited to in-frame clones, with some not included. The table includes 95,000 to 120,000 clones, 90% detected once. Time point noted: week 11, during vaccination. It was 300 ug of mutant IDH1 20-mer peptide that made up each vaccine dose, given with topical imiquimod. The sequencing here drew on PBMCs, taken from a glioma patient whose treatment included an IDH1 peptide vaccine. The origin of the receptors is a woman aged 45-60 years with glioma.

This chain joins TRBV5-4 and TRBJ1-4, with TRBD1 matching over 7 bases. Germline loops: CDR1 SGHNT, CDR2 YYREEE (reference sequence). This CDR3 is built from 15 residues. Trimming at V came to 1 base and at J to 5 bases, leaving 5 bases not matched to a gene. The CDR3 region is CASSLYTGENEKLFF. DNA of the CDR3: TGTGCCAGCAGCTTGTATACAGGGGAAAATGAAAAACTGTTTTTT.

This chain links TRBV4-1 with TRBJ2-2; the match to TRBD2 covers 9 bases. V dropped 0 bases and J dropped 3; count of bases not matched to a gene: 5. The CDR3 has 17 residues. Germline V gives CDR1 MGHRA, CDR2 YSYEKL. CDR3: CASSQDQIAGDTGELFF. In DNA, the CDR3 is TGCGCCAGCAGCCAAGATCAAATAGCGGGAGACACCGGGGAGCTGTTTTTT.

This clone was observed a handful of times. The rearrangement joins TRBV10-3 to TRBJ1-4, with D unclear. The germline V gene encodes CDR1 ENHRY and CDR2 SYGVKD. This CDR3 has 14 residues. Trimming cost V 4 bases and J 3 bases, with 9 bases left between them. The CDR3: CAISGAPSNEKLFF. CDR3 bases: TGTGCCATCAGTGGAGCCCCATCTAATGAAAAACTGTTTTTT.